These 21 T cell receptor beta chains were sequenced from one sample in a study of post-analysis software for immune sequencing data. Study results and limitations: There were a few TRBV segments more frequent in patients than controls, and TRBV5-6, TRBV5-1 and TRBV20-1 were among them.

These receptors' antigens are unknown. cDNA libraries for TCR beta contained unique molecular identifiers. MiXCR was run by TCRdb on the PCR reads, yielding one entry per CDR3 protein. This sample has fewer than 850,000 distinct CDR3 sequences, with roughly 50% found just once. Sequences were obtained from blood. The receptors originated from a girl aged 10 to 17 with multiple sclerosis.

Remarks on this clonotype: Sequence at one end of the junction differs from germline and may be a read error. The CDR3: CASSPTGGNEKLFF. CDR3 nucleotides: TGCGCCAGCAGCCCGACAGGGGGTAATGAAAAACTGTTTTTT. The rearrangement joins TRBV12-3 or TRBV12-4 to TRBJ1-4, with TRBD1 identical over 9 bases. The CDR3 is 14 residues long.

This clonotype was detected only a few times. The rearrangement uses TRBV7-2 and TRBJ1-4; possible D gene TRBD1, 6 bases. In germline, CDR1 is SGHTA, CDR2 FQGNSA. This CDR3 contains 16 residues. V was clipped by 1 base and J by 1 base, with 10 bases between them. This chain's CDR3 is CASSLVGGRTNEKLFF. CDR3 bases: TGTGCCAGCAGCTTAGTGGGGGGCAGAACTAATGAAAAACTGTTTTTT.

This clonotype was counted only a few times. V usage is TRBV29-1 and J usage is TRBJ2-7; D is possibly TRBD2 (6 bases). Trimming removed 0 bases from V and 5 bases from J, with 29 bases in between. The CDR3 contains 19 residues. Germline CDR1 is SQVTM and CDR2 is ANQGSEA. The CDR3 reads CSVEDPTDITLGTVHEQYF. The CDR3 DNA reads TGCAGCGTTGAAGATCCAACGGACATCACCCTGGGGACTGTACACGAGCAGTACTTC.

The rearrangement joins TRBV11-2 to TRBJ2-4; 8 bases fit TRBD2. The CDR3 runs to 12 residues. J lost 8 bases, V lost 8 bases, and 5 bases had no gene match. Germline CDR1 and CDR2: SGHAT and FQNNGV. The CDR3 loop is CASGAGGDIQYF. DNA for the CDR3: TGTGCCAGCGGGGCCGGGGGGGACATTCAGTACTTC.

This clonotype showed up just a few times. The rearrangement uses TRBV29-1 and TRBJ2-1, with D unclear. The germline V gene encodes CDR1 SQVTM and CDR2 ANQGSEA. V lost 4 bases and J lost 1, with 8 bases in between. This CDR3 is 13 amino acids long. Here the CDR3 reads CSVVDVSYNEQFF. The CDR3, as DNA: TGCAGCGTTGTAGATGTATCCTACAATGAGCAGTTCTTC.

The chain has TRBV7-9 and TRBJ2-4; D may correspond to TRBD1 or TRBD2 (5 bases each). Matching the DNA end better, TRBJ2-7 makes the J call doubtful. Germline V gene data show CDR1 as SEHNR and CDR2 as FQNEAQ (reference sequence). The length of the CDR3 is 15 residues. The CDR3: CASSAIRDLDYEQYF. CDR3 bases: TGTGCCAGCAGCGCTATCCGGGACCTAGACTACGAGCAGTACTTC.

The gene calls are TRBV12-3 or TRBV12-4 and TRBJ2-7; no firm D call. The CDR3 extends over 13 amino acids. With 3 bases removed from V and 3 bases from J, the gap between germline ends came to 9 bases. DNA of the CDR3: TGTGCCAGCAGTTTGGTCCCAAACTACGAGCAGTACTTC. Its protein is CASSLVPNYEQYF.

The chain is built from TRBV5-8 and TRBJ2-1; possible D gene TRBD2, 6 bases. The CDR3 has 13 residues. Germline values: CDR1 SGHTS, CDR2 YDEGEE. Trimming took off 0 bases at V and 14 bases at J, with 15 bases between the two ends. The CDR3 spells CASSLENPSAEFF. CDR3 coding DNA: TGTGCCAGCAGCTTGGAGAACCCTAGCGCGGAGTTCTTC.

This chain joins TRBV6-5 and TRBJ2-3; possibly TRBD2 for D (5 bases). The V end was cut by 0 bases, the J end by 0 bases, with 16 bases between. Germline V CDR1 and CDR2: MNHEY, SVGAGI. The CDR3 runs 18 residues. The CDR3 is CASSYSPLLGSSTDTQYF. The CDR3 DNA reads TGTGCCAGCAGTTACTCGCCGCTACTAGGCTCTAGCACAGATACGCAGTATTTT.

The rearrangement uses TRBV12-3 or TRBV12-4 and TRBJ2-1; D may be TRBD2 (6 bases). The CDR3 covers 14 residues. The V gene lost 10 bases and the J gene lost 0 bases, with 13 bases spanning the gap. CDR3 in DNA: TGTGCCACCGGGAGCCAAAGCTCCTACAATGAGCAGTTCTTC. Protein: CATGSQSSYNEQFF.

This sequence joins TRBV20-1 and TRBJ2-5, with 9 nucleotides matching TRBD2. There are 16 residues in the CDR3. V shed 3 bases and J 1 base; nucleotides not matched to a gene: 9. Germline V gene lookup returns CDR1 DFQATT and CDR2 SNEGSKA (reference sequence). CDR3 loop: CSASRLAGLIQETQYF. The CDR3 DNA reads as TGCAGTGCTAGCCGGCTAGCGGGACTAATCCAAGAGACCCAGTACTTC.

The V gene is TRBV5-1, the J gene TRBJ2-1; D might be TRBD1 (5 bases). The CDR3 spans 16 residues. The germline V and J ends were trimmed by 1 base and 2 bases, with 13 bases remaining between them. In germline, CDR1 is SGHRS, CDR2 YFSETQ. The CDR3 nucleotides read TGCGCCAGCAGCTTGAGGGGCCCACCCACCTACAATGAGCAGTTCTTC. Protein product: CASSLRGPPTYNEQFF. Filled out from reference TRBV5-1 and TRBJ2-1, the complete variable domain reads KAGVTQTPRYLIKTRGQQVTLSCSPISGHRSVSWYQQTPGQGLQFLFEYFSETQRNKGNFPGRFSGRQFSNSRSEMNVSTLELGDSALYLCASSLRGPPTYNEQFFGPGTRLTVL.

This clonotype was observed a handful of times. The CDR3 DNA reads TGTGCCAGCACCCTAAACTGGGAGCAGTTCTTC. Protein product: CASTLNWEQFF. The rearrangement uses TRBV7-2 and TRBJ2-1; no reliable D call. The ends were cut back, 7 bases at V and 10 bases at J, with 11 bases in the middle. Germline CDR1 and CDR2: SGHTA and FQGNSA. The CDR3 spans 11 residues.

This clonotype has a handful of counts. The V and J genes are TRBV29-1 and TRBJ2-3, with 8 nucleotides matching TRBD2. Trimming took 1 base from V and 7 from J; bases not matched to a gene: 4. The CDR3 totals 13 residues. Looked up from germline, CDR1 is SQVTM and CDR2 is ANQGSEA. CDR3 sequence (DNA): TGCAGCGTTGAAGCGGGAGGGCCTTATACGCAGTATTTT. Protein sequence: CSVEAGGPYTQYF.

The V and J genes are TRBV10-3 and TRBJ2-3; 7 nucleotides align to TRBD2. J gave up 8 bases and V 11 bases, and 16 bases lay outside the gene matches. Germline lookup yields CDR1 ENHRY and CDR2 SYGVKD. The CDR3 is 14 amino acids. The CDR3 DNA sequence: TGTGCCTCCCGGGGCGCGGGAGATGGGGCTACGCAGTATTTT. Amino acid sequence: CASRGAGDGATQYF.

The table lists this clonotype with a few counts. This rearrangement joins TRBV6-5 to TRBJ2-7; 12 bases agree with TRBD2. CDR1 is MNHEY and CDR2 is SVGAGI in the germline V gene. The CDR3 has 16 amino acids. With V trimmed by 5 bases and J by 2 bases, 7 bases remained unmatched. The CDR3, as DNA: TGTGCCAGCAGTCACAGGACTAGCGGGAACCCCTACGAGCAGTACTTC. Translation: CASSHRTSGNPYEQYF.

The chain couples TRBV6-6 to TRBJ1-4, with unresolved D. The ends were cut back, 2 bases at V and 6 bases at J, with 10 bases in the middle. This CDR3 contains 14 residues. Germline V CDR1 and CDR2: MNHNY, SVGAGI (reference sequence). CDR3 DNA sequence: TGTGCCAGCAGTTACGCGGGGATGGATGAAAAACTGTTTTTT. This codes for CASSYAGMDEKLFF.

The rearrangement joins TRBV20-1 to TRBJ2-7, with a possible D match to TRBD1 (6 bases). Germline CDR1 is DFQATT and CDR2 is SNEGSKA (reference sequence). The V and J ends lost 5 bases and 5 bases respectively, with 10 bases between them. The CDR3 has 11 residues. The DNA for the CDR3 is TGCAGTGCTTCACAGGGAGACGAGCAGTACTTC. Its protein product is CSASQGDEQYF.

This clonotype came up a few times. DNA of the CDR3: TGTGCCAGCAGCTTAAGCGCTAGCGGGGATTTCAATGAGCAGTTCTTC. Protein product: CASSLSASGDFNEQFF. V gene TRBV7-3 combines with J gene TRBJ2-1; 9 positions match TRBD2. CDR3 length equals 16 residues. The V segment lost 1 base and the J segment 6 bases; nucleotides outside the gene matches: 7. Germline V gene sequence: CDR1 SGHTA, CDR2 FQGTGA. The variable domain in full, completed from reference TRBV7-3 and TRBJ2-1, reads GAGVSQTPSNKVTEKGKYVELRCDPISGHTALYWYRQSLGQGPEFLIYFQGTGAADDSGLPNDRFFAVRPEGSVSTLKIQRTERGDSAVYLCASSLSASGDFNEQFFGPGTRLTVL.

The chain couples TRBV20-1 to TRBJ2-3; the match to TRBD2 covers 9 bases. In germline, CDR1 is DFQATT, CDR2 SNEGSKA (reference sequence). The trim removed 6 bases at V and 4 bases at J, leaving 8 bases unmatched. This CDR3 contains 14 residues. CDR3 region: CSARSGRTADTQYF. The DNA for the CDR3 is TGCAGTGCCCGTAGCGGGAGAACTGCAGATACGCAGTATTTT.

V usage is TRBV4-1 and J usage is TRBJ1-1; 12 positions match TRBD1. Germline CDR1 is MGHRA and CDR2 is YSYEKL. The CDR3 is 19 amino acids. Trimming at V came to 4 bases and at J to 0 bases, leaving 12 bases not matched to a gene. CDR3 DNA: TGCGCCAGCAGCCCTCCGCCCGGGACAGGGGGCTTGGTGAACACTGAAGCTTTCTTT. Its translation: CASSPPPGTGGLVNTEAFF.